These 16 T cell receptor beta chains originate from one sample sequenced in a study of cytomegalovirus exposure and HLA in healthy donors. Assay used: immunoSEQ multiplex PCR; TCRdb lists only in-frame clones, some missing. Of some 200,000 clones in the sample, more than 65% were seen once. Source material: PBMCs. The source of these receptors is a woman younger than 30 in good health and CMV-seropositive.

The V gene is TRBV11-1, the J gene TRBJ2-2; 14 bases map to TRBD2. The CDR3 is 17 amino acids. Germline-derived CDR1 and CDR2 are SGHAT and FQDESV (reference sequence). V was clipped by 4 bases and J by 5 bases; unmatched bases: 6. The CDR3 DNA reads as TGTGCCAGCAGCTCCCGGACTAGCGGGGGGTTAACCGGGGAGCTGTTTTTT. It specifies CASSSRTSGGLTGELFF.

This clone was seen a handful of times. The CDR3 region has the DNA TGTGCCACCAGCAGAGGGGTATACCGCAGGGGTAGCTATGGCTACACCTTC. It encodes CATSRGVYRRGSYGYTF. V is TRBV15 and J is TRBJ1-2; D perhaps matches TRBD1 (6 bases). CDR3 length: 17 amino acids. CDR1 is LNHNV, CDR2 YYDKDF, per germline (reference sequence). The V gene lost 1 base and the J gene lost 4 bases, with 19 bases spanning the gap. Supplemented by reference TRBV15 and TRBJ1-2, the full variable domain reads DAMVIQNPRYQVTQFGKPVTLSCSQTLNHNVMYWYQQKSSQAPKLLFHYYDKDFNNEADTPDNFQSRRPNTSFCFLDIRSPGLGDTAMYLCATSRGVYRRGSYGYTFGSGTRLTVV.

This clone is a singleton in its sample. CDR3: CASSSPGTSKQFF. CDR3 sequence (DNA): TGCGCCAGCAGCTCACCCGGGACTAGTAAGCAGTTCTTC. V and J are TRBV5-1 and TRBJ2-1, with TRBD2 matching over 8 bases. The germline CDR1 and CDR2 sequences are SGHRS and YFSETQ. The CDR3 length is 13 residues. The junction had 7 bases not matched to a gene; V was cut back by 3 bases and J by 11 bases.

In its sample, this clone was seen a few times. The chain combines TRBV25-1 with TRBJ1-5, with D perhaps matching TRBD1 (5 bases). CDR3 size: 14 residues. The germline V and J ends were trimmed by 3 bases and 4 bases, with 10 bases remaining between them. Germline loops: CDR1 MGHDK, CDR2 SYGVNS. CDR3 DNA: TGTGCCAGCAGTGACCCAGGGATGAATCAGCCCCAGCATTTT. Protein sequence: CASSDPGMNQPQHF.

The count of this clone is one. The chain couples TRBV7-6 to TRBJ2-3; 9 bases are a match to TRBD2. The V gene's germline CDR1 is SGHVS and CDR2 FNYEAQ. The CDR3 contains 14 residues. The V gene end was trimmed by 10 bases and the J gene end by 6 bases; junction bases not matched to a gene: 11. CDR3 sequence reads: CATSLSGGTDTQYF. As DNA, the CDR3 is TGTGCCACAAGTCTCAGCGGGGGGACTGATACGCAGTATTTT.

The rearrangement joins TRBV5-5 to TRBJ1-1; D is unclear. This CDR3 region has 12 residues. Germline V gives CDR1 SGHKS, CDR2 YYEKEE (reference sequence). Trimming pared 2 bases from V and 8 bases from J, leaving 10 bases between. The CDR3 bases are TGTGCCAGCAGCTTTGATTTGAGAGAAGCTTTCTTT. Translation: CASSFDLREAFF.

The J gene is TRBJ2-2, the V gene TRBV5-1, with TRBD1 matching over 8 bases. The CDR3 is 15 amino acids. V was clipped by 5 bases and J by 1 base; unmatched bases: 4. The germline V gene has CDR1 SGHRS and CDR2 YFSETQ. This CDR3 reads CASSPGTGNTGELFF. CDR3 in DNA: TGCGCCAGCAGTCCCGGGACAGGGAACACCGGGGAGCTGTTTTTT.

This rearrangement joins TRBV7-9 to TRBJ2-7; TRBD1 might be the D (6 bases). V lost 6 bases and J 5 bases, leaving 14 bases between the germline ends. The CDR3 has 13 amino acids. In germline, CDR1 is SEHNR, CDR2 FQNEAQ (reference sequence). The CDR3 here is CASSRSGAHEQYF. CDR3 nucleotide sequence: TGTGCCAGCAGTCGTTCAGGGGCCCACGAGCAGTACTTC. Based on the CDR3 plus reference TRBV7-9 and TRBJ2-7, the full variable domain is DTGVSQNPRHKITKRGQNVTFRCDPISEHNRLYWYRQTLGQGPEFLTYFQNEAQLEKSRLLSDRFSAERPKGSFSTLEIQRTEQGDSAMYLCASSRSGAHEQYFGPGTRLTVT.

V is TRBV6-6 and J is TRBJ1-3; 8 positions match TRBD1. Germline CDR1 MNHNY, CDR2 SVGAGI (reference sequence). The CDR3 sequence is 15 residues long. J gave up 0 bases and V 8 bases, and 6 bases lay outside the gene matches. CDR3 coding DNA: TGTGCCAGCGATCAGACAGGGGCCTCTGGAAACACCATATATTTT. It translates to CASDQTGASGNTIYF.

This chain joins TRBV6-1 and TRBJ2-2; maybe TRBD2 (6 bases). In germline, CDR1 is MNHNS, CDR2 SASEGT. The CDR3 contains 14 residues. The V gene lost 7 bases and the J gene lost 6 bases, with 15 bases spanning the gap. The CDR3 coding sequence is TGTGCCAGCATGGTTCTTGCGGGATCCGGGGAGCTGTTTTTT. Amino acid sequence: CASMVLAGSGELFF.

This clone was found a few times. The chain joins TRBV5-1 to TRBJ1-2, with 7 bases identical to TRBD1. The CDR3 is 14 residues long. From germline, CDR1 is SGHRS and CDR2 YFSETQ. J gave up 2 bases and V 4 bases, and 5 bases lay outside the gene matches. In DNA form, the CDR3 reads TGCGCCAGCAGCCCTACGGGACAGAACTATGGCTACACCTTC. Its protein is CASSPTGQNYGYTF.

The genes are TRBV14 and TRBJ2-3; TRBD2 aligns across 14 bases. J lost 9 bases, V lost 3 bases, and 8 bases had no gene match. The germline V gene encodes CDR1 SGHDN and CDR2 FVKESK. CDR3 length equals 16 residues. CDR3 bases: TGTGCCAGCAGCCAGGGAGGACTAGCGGGGGGTCTGACGCAGTATTTT. Protein sequence: CASSQGGLAGGLTQYF.

The V gene is TRBV19, the J gene TRBJ1-2; TRBD1 matches at 8 bases. Trimming removed 1 base from V and 8 bases from J; junction bases left unmatched: 6. CDR3 length: 14 amino acids. Germline assignment: CDR1 LNHDA and CDR2 SQIVND (reference sequence). The CDR3 DNA is TGTGCCAGTAGTATAGGGACAGGGAATGGAGGCTACACCTTC. It translates to CASSIGTGNGGYTF.

The chain is built from TRBV7-9 and TRBJ1-1, with D possibly matching TRBD1 (6 bases). This CDR3 comprises 14 residues. Between the trimmed V and J ends, which lost 5 bases and 7 bases, there was a span of 17 bases. Germline loops: CDR1 SEHNR, CDR2 FQNEAQ (reference sequence). The CDR3 region has the DNA TGTGCCAGCAGCACCGGGACATCTATTAGTGAAGCTTTCTTT. Residues: CASSTGTSISEAFF.

The chain has TRBV29-1 and TRBJ1-4, with D hard to call. This CDR3 has 11 amino acids. Germline assignment: CDR1 SQVTM and CDR2 ANQGSEA. V lost 3 bases and J lost 6, with 5 bases in between. The CDR3 coding sequence is TGCAGCGTTGAGGCCTATGAAAAACTGTTTTTT. As protein: CSVEAYEKLFF.

The rearrangement uses TRBV4-2 and TRBJ2-2; no firm D call. The CDR3 extends over 13 amino acids. Trimming removed 0 bases from V and 5 bases from J, with 4 bases in between. The germline V gene has CDR1 LGHNA and CDR2 YNFKEQ. This CDR3 reads CASSQDPTGELFF. The CDR3 DNA reads as TGTGCCAGCAGCCAAGATCCGACCGGGGAGCTGTTTTTT.